This entry features one T cell receptor (beta chain) sequence. The data originate from a study of PD-1 blockade in mismatch repair-deficient tumors. Germline loops: CDR1 SEHNR, CDR2 FQNEAQ (reference sequence). The V gene lost 6 bases and the J gene lost 2 bases, with 13 bases spanning the gap. The CDR3 consists of 14 residues. All patients were mismatch repair deficient, assessed by either PCR or immunohistochemistry. Sequenced by immunoSEQ multiplex PCR; TCRdb stores in-frame clones only, minus some. Among 120,000 or so clones listed, approximately 91% were seen once. V and J are TRBV7-9 and TRBJ2-5; D remains ambiguous. The clonotype comes from an adult with mismatch repair-deficient cancer. This material consisted of peripheral blood, taken approximately 72 weeks after starting pembrolizumab. The CDR3 region is CASSPPLGQETQYF. Written as DNA, the CDR3 is TGTGCCAGCAGTCCCCCATTGGGTCAAGAGACCCAGTACTTC. The full variable domain, rest sourced from reference TRBV7-9 and TRBJ2-5, is DTGVSQNPRHKITKRGQNVTFRCDPISEHNRLYWYRQTLGQGPEFLTYFQNEAQLEKSRLLSDRFSAERPKGSFSTLEIQRTEQGDSAMYLCASSPPLGQETQYFGPGTRLLVL.